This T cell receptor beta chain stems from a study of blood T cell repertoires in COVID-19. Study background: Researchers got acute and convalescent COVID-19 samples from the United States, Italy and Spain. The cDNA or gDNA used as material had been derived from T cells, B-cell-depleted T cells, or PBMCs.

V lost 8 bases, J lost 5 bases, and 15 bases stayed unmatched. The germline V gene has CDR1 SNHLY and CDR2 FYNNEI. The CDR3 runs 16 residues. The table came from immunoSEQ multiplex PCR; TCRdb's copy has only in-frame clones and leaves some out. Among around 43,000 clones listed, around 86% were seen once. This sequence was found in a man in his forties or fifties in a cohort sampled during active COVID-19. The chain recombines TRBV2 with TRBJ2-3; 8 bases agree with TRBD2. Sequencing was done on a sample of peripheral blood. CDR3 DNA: TGTGCCAGCCCGTTGACTAGCGAGACGGTGGGAGATACGCAGTATTTT. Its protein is CASPLTSETVGDTQYF.